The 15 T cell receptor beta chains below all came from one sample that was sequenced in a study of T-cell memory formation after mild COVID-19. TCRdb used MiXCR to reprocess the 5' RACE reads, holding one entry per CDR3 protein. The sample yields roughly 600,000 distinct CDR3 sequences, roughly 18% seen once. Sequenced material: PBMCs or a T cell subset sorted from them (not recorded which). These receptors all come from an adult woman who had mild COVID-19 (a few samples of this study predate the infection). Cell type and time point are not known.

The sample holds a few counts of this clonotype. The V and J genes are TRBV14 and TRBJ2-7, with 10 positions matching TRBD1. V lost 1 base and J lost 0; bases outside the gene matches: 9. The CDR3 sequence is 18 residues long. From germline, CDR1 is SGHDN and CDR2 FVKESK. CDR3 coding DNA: TGTGCCAGCAGCCAAGGACAGGGGGCGGGAGCGACCTCCTACGAGCAGTACTTC. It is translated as CASSQGQGAGATSYEQYF.

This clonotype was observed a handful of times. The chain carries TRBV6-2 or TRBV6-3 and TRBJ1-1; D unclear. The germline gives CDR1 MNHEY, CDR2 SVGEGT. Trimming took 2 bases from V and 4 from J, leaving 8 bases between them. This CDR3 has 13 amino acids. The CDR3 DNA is TGTGCCAGCAGTTACGCTCGTAGCACTGAAGCTTTCTTT. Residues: CASSYARSTEAFF.

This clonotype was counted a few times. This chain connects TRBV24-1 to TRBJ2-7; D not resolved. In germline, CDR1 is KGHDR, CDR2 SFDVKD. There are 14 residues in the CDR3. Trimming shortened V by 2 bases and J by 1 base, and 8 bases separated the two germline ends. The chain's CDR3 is CATSDSGRSYEQYF. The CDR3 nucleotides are TGTGCCACCAGTGATTCGGGCAGATCCTACGAGCAGTACTTC.

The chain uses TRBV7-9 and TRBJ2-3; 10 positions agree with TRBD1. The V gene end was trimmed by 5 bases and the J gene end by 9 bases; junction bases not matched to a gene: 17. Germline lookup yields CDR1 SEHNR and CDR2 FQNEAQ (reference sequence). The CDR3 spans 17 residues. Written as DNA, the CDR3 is TGTGCCAGCAGCCTGGCCCTTCGGACAGGGGGAATTGAGACGCAGTATTTT. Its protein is CASSLALRTGGIETQYF.

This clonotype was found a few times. The CDR3 region has the DNA TGTGCCAGCAGGCTGATGAGCACAGATACGCAGTATTTT. It is translated as CASRLMSTDTQYF. The chain employs TRBV12-3 or TRBV12-4 and TRBJ2-3, with D hard to call. The ends were cut back, 6 bases at V and 0 bases at J, with 7 bases in the middle. The CDR3 consists of 13 residues.

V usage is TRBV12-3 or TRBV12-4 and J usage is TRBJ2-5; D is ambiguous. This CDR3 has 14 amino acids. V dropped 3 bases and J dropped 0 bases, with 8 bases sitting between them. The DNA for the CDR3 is TGTGCCAGCAGTTTCCGCCTGTACCAAGAGACCCAGTACTTC. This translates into CASSFRLYQETQYF.

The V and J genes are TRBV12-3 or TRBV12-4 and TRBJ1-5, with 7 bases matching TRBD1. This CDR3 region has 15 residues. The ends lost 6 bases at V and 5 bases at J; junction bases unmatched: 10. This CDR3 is CASSPGTENYQPQHF. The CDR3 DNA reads TGTGCCAGCAGCCCAGGGACAGAGAATTATCAGCCCCAGCATTTT.

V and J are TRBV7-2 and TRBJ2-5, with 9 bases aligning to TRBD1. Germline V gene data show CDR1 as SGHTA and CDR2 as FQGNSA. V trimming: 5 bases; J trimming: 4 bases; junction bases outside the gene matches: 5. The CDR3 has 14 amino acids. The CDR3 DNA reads TGTGCCAGCAGCATTGGGACAGGGCCAGAGACCCAGTACTTC. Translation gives CASSIGTGPETQYF. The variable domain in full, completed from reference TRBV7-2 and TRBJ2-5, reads GAGVSQSPSNKVTEKGKDVELRCDPISGHTALYWYRQSLGQGLEFLIYFQGNSAPDKSGLPSDRFSAERTGGSVSTLTIQRTQQEDSAVYLCASSIGTGPETQYFGPGTRLLVL.

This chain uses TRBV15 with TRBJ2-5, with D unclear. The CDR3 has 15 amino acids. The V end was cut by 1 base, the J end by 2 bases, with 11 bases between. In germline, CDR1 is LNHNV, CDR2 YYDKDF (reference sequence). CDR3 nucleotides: TGTGCCACCAGCAGAGGAATTCCTCAACAAGAGACCCAGTACTTC. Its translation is CATSRGIPQQETQYF.

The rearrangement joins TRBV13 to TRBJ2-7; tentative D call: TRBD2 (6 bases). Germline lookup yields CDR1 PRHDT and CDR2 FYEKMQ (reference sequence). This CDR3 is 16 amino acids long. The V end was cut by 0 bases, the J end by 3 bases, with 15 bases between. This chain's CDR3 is CASSLGLGGLGYEQYF. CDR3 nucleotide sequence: TGTGCCAGCAGCTTAGGCCTAGGAGGGTTGGGCTACGAGCAGTACTTC. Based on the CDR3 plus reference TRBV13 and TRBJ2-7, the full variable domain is AAGVIQSPRHLIKEKRETATLKCYPIPRHDTVYWYQQGPGQDPQFLISFYEKMQSDKGSIPDRFSAQQFSDYHSELNMSSLELGDSALYFCASSLGLGGLGYEQYFGPGTRLTVT.

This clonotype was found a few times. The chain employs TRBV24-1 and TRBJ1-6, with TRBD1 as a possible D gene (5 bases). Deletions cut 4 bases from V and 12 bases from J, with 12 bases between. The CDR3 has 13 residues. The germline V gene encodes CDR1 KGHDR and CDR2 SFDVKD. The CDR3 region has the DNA TGTGCCACCAGTGACCGTCGGGGGGGACCCCTCCACTTT. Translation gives CATSDRRGGPLHF.

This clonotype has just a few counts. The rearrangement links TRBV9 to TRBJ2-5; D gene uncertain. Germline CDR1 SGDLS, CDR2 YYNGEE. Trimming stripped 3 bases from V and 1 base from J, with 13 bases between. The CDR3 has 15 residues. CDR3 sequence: CASSAGWGIQETQYF. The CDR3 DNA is TGTGCCAGCAGCGCAGGATGGGGAATCCAAGAGACCCAGTACTTC.

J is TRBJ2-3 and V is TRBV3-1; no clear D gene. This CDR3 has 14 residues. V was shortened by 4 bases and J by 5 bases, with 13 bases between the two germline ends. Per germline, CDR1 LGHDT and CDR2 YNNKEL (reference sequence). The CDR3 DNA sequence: TGTGCCAGCAGCCCTCCCCTCGGCGGAGATACGCAGTATTTT. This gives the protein CASSPPLGGDTQYF.

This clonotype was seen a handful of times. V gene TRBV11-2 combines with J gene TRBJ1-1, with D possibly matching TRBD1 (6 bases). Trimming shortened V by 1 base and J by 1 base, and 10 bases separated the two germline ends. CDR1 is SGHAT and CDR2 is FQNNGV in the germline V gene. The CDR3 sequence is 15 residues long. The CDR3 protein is CASSLAGGRNTEAFF. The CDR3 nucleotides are TGTGCCAGCAGCTTAGCGGGGGGCCGGAACACTGAAGCTTTCTTT.

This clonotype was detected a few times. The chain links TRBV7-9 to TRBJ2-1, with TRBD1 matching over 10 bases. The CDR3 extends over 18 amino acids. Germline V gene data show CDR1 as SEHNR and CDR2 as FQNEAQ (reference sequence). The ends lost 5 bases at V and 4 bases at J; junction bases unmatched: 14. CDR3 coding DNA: TGTGCCAGCAGCAGACAGGGGGCGGGTTTATTGGCTTACAATGAGCAGTTCTTC. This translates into CASSRQGAGLLAYNEQFF.